Listed below are T cell receptor beta chains from one sample, sequenced in a study of blood T cell repertoires in COVID-19. Clones were sequenced by immunoSEQ multiplex PCR, and TCRdb holds only the in-frame ones, with some missing. The table lists around 200,000 clones, 83% of them singletons. Sequencing was done on a sample of peripheral blood. The source is a woman younger than 45 with COVID-19, enrolled during active disease. The CDR3 runs from the conserved cysteine through the conserved F or W. Each record gives: CDR3 length, V gene, CDR3 protein.

>15|TRBV6-5
CASSLGPGQGNTIYF
>15|TRBV30
CAWGDRFVGGEKLFF
>16|TRBV27
CASSPGLGRVTDTQYF
>16|TRBV6-6
CASSLRDGGDSDTQYF
>15|TRBV11-2
CASSLGSGSNQPQHF
>15|TRBV2
CASSGPDRGTYEQYF
>14|TRBV27
CASSPQVRTGELFF
>15|TRBV6-5
CASTPIAGGGDTQYF
>14|TRBV5-5
CASSLGTGFEKLFF
>15|TRBV6-4
CARRTGLADTGELFF
>16|TRBV28
CASSLLQGGNNSPLHF
>15|TRBV7-9
CASSLASSGSPGQFF
>11|TRBV30
CARREGPVAFF